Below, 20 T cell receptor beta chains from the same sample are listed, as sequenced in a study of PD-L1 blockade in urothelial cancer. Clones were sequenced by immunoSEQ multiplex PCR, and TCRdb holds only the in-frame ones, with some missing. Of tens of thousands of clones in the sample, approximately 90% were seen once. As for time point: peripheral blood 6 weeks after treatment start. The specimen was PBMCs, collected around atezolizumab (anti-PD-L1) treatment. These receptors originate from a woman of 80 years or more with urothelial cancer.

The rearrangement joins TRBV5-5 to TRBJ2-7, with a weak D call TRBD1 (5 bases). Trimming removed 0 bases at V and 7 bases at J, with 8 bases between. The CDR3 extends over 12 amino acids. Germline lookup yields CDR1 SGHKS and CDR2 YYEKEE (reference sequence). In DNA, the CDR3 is TGTGCCAGCAGCTTGGAATCAGGGGAGCAGTACTTC. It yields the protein CASSLESGEQYF.

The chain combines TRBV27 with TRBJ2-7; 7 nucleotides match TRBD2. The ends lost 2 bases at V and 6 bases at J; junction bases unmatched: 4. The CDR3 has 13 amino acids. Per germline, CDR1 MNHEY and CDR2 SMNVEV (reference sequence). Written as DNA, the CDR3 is TGTGCCAGCAGTTTACAGCGGGGAGGCGAGCAGTACTTC. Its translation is CASSLQRGGEQYF.

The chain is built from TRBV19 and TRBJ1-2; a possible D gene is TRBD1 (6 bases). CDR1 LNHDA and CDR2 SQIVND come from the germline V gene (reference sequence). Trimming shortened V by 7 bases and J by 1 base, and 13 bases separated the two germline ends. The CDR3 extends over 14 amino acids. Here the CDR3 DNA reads TGTGCCAGTACCCCGGACAGAAATAACTATGGCTACACCTTC. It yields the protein CASTPDRNNYGYTF. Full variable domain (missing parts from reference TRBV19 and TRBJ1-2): DGGITQSPKYLFRKEGQNVTLSCEQNLNHDAMYWYRQDPGQGLRLIYYSQIVNDFQKGDIAEGYSVSREKKESFPLTVTSAQKNPTAFYLCASTPDRNNYGYTFGSGTRLTVV.

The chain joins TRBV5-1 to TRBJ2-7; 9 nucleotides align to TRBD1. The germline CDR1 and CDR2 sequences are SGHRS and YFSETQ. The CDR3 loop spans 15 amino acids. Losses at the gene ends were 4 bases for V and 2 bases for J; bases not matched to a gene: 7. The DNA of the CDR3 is TGCGCCAGCAGCCCCGGGACAGGGATTACCTACGAGCAGTACTTC. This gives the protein CASSPGTGITYEQYF. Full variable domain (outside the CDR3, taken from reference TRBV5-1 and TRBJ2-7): KAGVTQTPRYLIKTRGQQVTLSCSPISGHRSVSWYQQTPGQGLQFLFEYFSETQRNKGNFPGRFSGRQFSNSRSEMNVSTLELGDSALYLCASSPGTGITYEQYFGPGTRLTVT.

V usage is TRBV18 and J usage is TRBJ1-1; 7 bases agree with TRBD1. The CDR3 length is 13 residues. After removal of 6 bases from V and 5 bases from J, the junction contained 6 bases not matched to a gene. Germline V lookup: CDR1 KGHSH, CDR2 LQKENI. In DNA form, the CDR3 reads TGTGCCAGCTCTCGACAGGGAGGAACTGAAGCTTTCTTT. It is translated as CASSRQGGTEAFF.

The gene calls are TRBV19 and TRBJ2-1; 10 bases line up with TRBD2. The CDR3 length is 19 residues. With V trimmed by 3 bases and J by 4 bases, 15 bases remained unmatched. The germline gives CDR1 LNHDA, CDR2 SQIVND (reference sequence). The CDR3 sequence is CASSMRASGSGGVYNEQFF. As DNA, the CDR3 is TGTGCCAGTAGTATGAGGGCTAGCGGGAGTGGAGGGGTTTACAATGAGCAGTTCTTC. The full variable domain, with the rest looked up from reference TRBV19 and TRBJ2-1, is DGGITQSPKYLFRKEGQNVTLSCEQNLNHDAMYWYRQDPGQGLRLIYYSQIVNDFQKGDIAEGYSVSREKKESFPLTVTSAQKNPTAFYLCASSMRASGSGGVYNEQFFGPGTRLTVL.

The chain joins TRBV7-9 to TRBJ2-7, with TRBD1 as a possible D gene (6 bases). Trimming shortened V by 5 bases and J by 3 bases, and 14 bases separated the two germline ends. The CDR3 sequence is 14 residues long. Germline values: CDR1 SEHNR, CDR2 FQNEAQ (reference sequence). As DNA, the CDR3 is TGTGCCAGCAGCCCACAGGGCAGCAACTACGAGCAGTACTTC. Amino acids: CASSPQGSNYEQYF.

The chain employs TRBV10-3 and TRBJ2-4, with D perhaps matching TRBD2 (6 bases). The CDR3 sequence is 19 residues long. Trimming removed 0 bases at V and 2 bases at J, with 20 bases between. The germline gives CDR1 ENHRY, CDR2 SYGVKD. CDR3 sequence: CAISESKGFGRWTKNIQYF. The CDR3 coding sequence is TGTGCCATCAGTGAGTCGAAGGGTTTTGGGAGGTGGACCAAAAACATTCAGTACTTC.

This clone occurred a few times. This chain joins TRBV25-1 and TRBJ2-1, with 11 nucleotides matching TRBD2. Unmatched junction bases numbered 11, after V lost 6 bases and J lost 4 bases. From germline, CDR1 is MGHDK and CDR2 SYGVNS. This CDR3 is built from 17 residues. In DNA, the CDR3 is TGTGCCAGCAGCGATACTGTAGCGGGAGGGAGATACAATGAGCAGTTCTTC. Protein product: CASSDTVAGGRYNEQFF.

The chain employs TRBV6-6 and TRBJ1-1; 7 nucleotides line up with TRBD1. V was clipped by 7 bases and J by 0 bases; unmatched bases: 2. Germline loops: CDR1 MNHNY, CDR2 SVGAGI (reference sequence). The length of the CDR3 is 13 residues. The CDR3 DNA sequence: TGTGCCAGCACCGGGACAGTGAACACTGAAGCTTTCTTT. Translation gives CASTGTVNTEAFF.

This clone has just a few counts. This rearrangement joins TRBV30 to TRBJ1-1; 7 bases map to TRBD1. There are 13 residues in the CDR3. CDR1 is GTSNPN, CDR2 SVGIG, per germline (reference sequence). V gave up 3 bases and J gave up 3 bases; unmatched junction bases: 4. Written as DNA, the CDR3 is TGTGCCTGGAGGCGACAGGGATACACTGAAGCTTTCTTT. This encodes CAWRRQGYTEAFF. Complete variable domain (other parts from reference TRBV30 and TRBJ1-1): SQTIHQWPATLVQPVGSPLSLECTVEGTSNPNLYWYRQAAGRGLQLLFYSVGIGQISSEVPQNLSASRPQDRQFILSSKKLLLSDSGFYLCAWRRQGYTEAFFGQGTRLTVV.

The CDR3 spells CASSLASGQETQYF. CDR3 nucleotides: TGCGCCAGCAGCTTGGCCAGCGGACAAGAGACCCAGTACTTC. This chain uses TRBV5-1 with TRBJ2-5; TRBD2 might be the D (5 bases). Germline lookup yields CDR1 SGHRS and CDR2 YFSETQ. The CDR3 length is 14 residues. V gave up 0 bases and J gave up 2 bases, with 8 bases separating them.

The CDR3 loop is CASSQLELAKNIQYF. CDR3 coding DNA: TGTGCCAGCAGTCAACTAGAACTAGCCAAAAACATTCAGTACTTC. The V and J genes are TRBV27 and TRBJ2-4; weak D call: TRBD2 (5 bases). V was cut by 5 bases and J by 0 bases, with 11 bases left in between. The CDR3 sequence is 15 residues long. Germline V gene lookup returns CDR1 MNHEY and CDR2 SMNVEV (reference sequence).

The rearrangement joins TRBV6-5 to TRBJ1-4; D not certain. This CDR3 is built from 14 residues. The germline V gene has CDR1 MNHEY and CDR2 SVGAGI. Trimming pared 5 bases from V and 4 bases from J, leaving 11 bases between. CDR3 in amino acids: CASSQTRRNEKLFF. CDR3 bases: TGTGCCAGCAGTCAGACAAGGCGTAATGAAAAACTGTTTTTT.

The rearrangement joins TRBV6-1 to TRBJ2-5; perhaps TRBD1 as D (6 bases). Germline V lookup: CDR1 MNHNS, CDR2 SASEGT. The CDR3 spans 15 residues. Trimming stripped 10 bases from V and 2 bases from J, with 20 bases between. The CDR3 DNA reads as TGTGCCACCCTCTCCAGGGGCACCGCGCAAGAGACCCAGTACTTC. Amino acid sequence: CATLSRGTAQETQYF.

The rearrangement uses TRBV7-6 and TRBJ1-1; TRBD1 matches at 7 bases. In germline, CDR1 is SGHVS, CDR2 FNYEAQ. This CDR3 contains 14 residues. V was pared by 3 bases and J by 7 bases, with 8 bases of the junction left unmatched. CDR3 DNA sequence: TGTGCCAGCAGCTTGCCAGGGGGGCAGAGTGAAGCTTTCTTT. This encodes CASSLPGGQSEAFF.

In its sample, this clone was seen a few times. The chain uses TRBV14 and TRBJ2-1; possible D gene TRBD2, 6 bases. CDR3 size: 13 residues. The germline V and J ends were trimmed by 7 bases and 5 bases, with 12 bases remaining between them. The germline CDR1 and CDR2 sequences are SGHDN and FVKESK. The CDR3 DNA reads TGTGCCAGCACCTCGGGACTTAACAATGAGCAGTTCTTC. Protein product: CASTSGLNNEQFF.

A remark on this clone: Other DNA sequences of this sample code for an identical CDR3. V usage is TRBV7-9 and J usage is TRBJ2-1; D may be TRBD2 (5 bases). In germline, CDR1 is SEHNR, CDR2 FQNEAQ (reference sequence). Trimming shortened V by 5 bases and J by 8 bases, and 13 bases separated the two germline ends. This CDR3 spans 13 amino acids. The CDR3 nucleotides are TGTGCCAGCAGCCTCGGACTTCTTGATGAGCAGTTCTTC. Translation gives CASSLGLLDEQFF.

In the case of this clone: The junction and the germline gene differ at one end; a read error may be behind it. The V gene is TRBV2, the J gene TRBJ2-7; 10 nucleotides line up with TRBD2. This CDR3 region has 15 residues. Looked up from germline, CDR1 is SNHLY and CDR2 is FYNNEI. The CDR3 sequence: CASREGLAEAYEQYF. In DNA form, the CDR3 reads TGTGCCAGCAGGGAAGGACTAGCGGAGGCCTACGAGCAGTACTTC.

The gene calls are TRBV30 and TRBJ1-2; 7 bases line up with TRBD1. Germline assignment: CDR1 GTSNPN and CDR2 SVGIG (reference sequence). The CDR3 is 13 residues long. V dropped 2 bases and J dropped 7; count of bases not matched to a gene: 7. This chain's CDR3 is CAWSSQGVGGYTF. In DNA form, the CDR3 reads TGTGCCTGGAGTTCCCAGGGGGTTGGTGGCTACACCTTC.